The 21 T cell receptor beta chains given below trace back to one sample, sequenced in a study of blood T cell repertoires in COVID-19. Libraries were prepared by immunoSEQ multiplex PCR; TCRdb keeps only in-frame clonotypes and omits some of them. The sample lists 250,000 to 300,000 clones; around nine tenths were seen once. The sample consisted of PBMCs or T cells enriched from blood (not recorded which). These receptors all stem from a middle-aged woman who had recovered from COVID-19.

This rearrangement joins TRBV6-5 to TRBJ2-7; a weak D match, TRBD1 (8 bases). V was trimmed by 8 bases and J by 7 bases, leaving 21 bases between them. CDR3 length: 14 amino acids. CDR1 is MNHEY and CDR2 is SVGAGI in the germline V gene. The CDR3 region is CASRNRGGLLEQYF. In nucleotides, the CDR3 is TGTGCCAGCCGCAACAGGGGGGGACTCTTGGAGCAGTACTTC.

The chain links TRBV7-2 to TRBJ1-2; no reliable D call. The CDR3 is 16 amino acids. Trimming removed 5 bases at V and 7 bases at J, with 23 bases between. Per germline, CDR1 SGHTA and CDR2 FQGNSA. CDR3 sequence: CASSPHGQAEILGYTF. The CDR3 nucleotides read TGTGCCAGCAGCCCCCACGGCCAGGCAGAGATCCTTGGCTACACCTTC.

V usage is TRBV6-5 and J usage is TRBJ1-5; 9 bases align to TRBD1. The CDR3 totals 14 residues. Germline-derived CDR1 and CDR2 are MNHEY and SVGAGI. Trimming cost V 6 bases and J 6 bases; bases outside gene matches: 6. DNA of the CDR3: TGTGCCAGCAGGCCGGGACAGGGAGGTCAGCCCCAGCATTTT. Protein: CASRPGQGGQPQHF.

V is TRBV30 and J is TRBJ2-1; the match to TRBD2 covers 8 bases. CDR1 GTSNPN and CDR2 SVGIG come from the germline V gene (reference sequence). J gave up 1 base and V 8 bases, and 7 bases lay outside the gene matches. The CDR3 runs 14 residues. DNA of the CDR3: TGTGCCATCAGGGTAGCGGGGTCCTACAATGAGCAGTTCTTC. Its translation is CAIRVAGSYNEQFF.

The chain links TRBV6-6 to TRBJ1-2; D is unresolved. Germline CDR1 MNHNY, CDR2 SVGAGI (reference sequence). V was clipped by 4 bases and J by 7 bases, with 16 bases between them. The CDR3 length is 14 residues. The CDR3 region has the DNA TGTGCCAGCAGTTCCCAGTGGGGTGGAGGTGGCTACACCTTC. Translated: CASSSQWGGGGYTF.

The V gene is TRBV7-2, the J gene TRBJ1-2; possibly TRBD1 for D (5 bases). The CDR3 runs to 16 residues. V was clipped by 2 bases and J by 5 bases, with 18 bases between them. From germline, CDR1 is SGHTA and CDR2 FQGNSA. CDR3 sequence: CASSLFHGDRVYGYTF. CDR3 nucleotides: TGTGCCAGCAGCTTATTCCACGGCGACAGAGTTTATGGCTACACCTTC.

J is TRBJ2-7 and V is TRBV7-9; 7 bases align to TRBD2. CDR1 is SEHNR and CDR2 is FQNEAQ in the germline V gene (reference sequence). J was trimmed by 2 bases and V by 4 bases; bases with no gene match: 11. The CDR3 sequence is 16 residues long. CDR3 protein: CASSYGGNRRTYEQYF. The CDR3 bases are TGTGCCAGCAGCTACGGGGGGAACAGGAGGACCTACGAGCAGTACTTC.

This clone turned up a few times. The rearrangement links TRBV6-5 to TRBJ1-3; D uncertain. V was cut by 5 bases and J by 0 bases, with 11 bases left in between. Germline CDR1 MNHEY, CDR2 SVGAGI. CDR3 length: 15 amino acids. The CDR3: CASSTGLSSGNTIYF. The CDR3 region has the DNA TGTGCCAGCAGTACCGGACTGTCCTCTGGAAACACCATATATTTT.

The rearrangement uses TRBV27 and TRBJ1-1, with D possibly being TRBD1 (5 bases). This CDR3 comprises 14 residues. V lost 5 bases and J lost 7, with 17 bases in between. Germline-derived CDR1 and CDR2 are MNHEY and SMNVEV (reference sequence). CDR3 protein: CASSPLDRGGEAFF. CDR3 nucleotides: TGTGCCAGCAGTCCGCTGGATAGGGGCGGTGAAGCTTTCTTT.

The rearrangement joins TRBV18 to TRBJ1-5; 8 nucleotides agree with TRBD1. V trimming: 3 bases; J trimming: 2 bases; junction bases outside the gene matches: 3. This CDR3 is built from 15 residues. The germline V gene has CDR1 KGHSH and CDR2 LQKENI. The CDR3 loop is CASSPQGAGNQPQHF. Written as DNA, the CDR3 is TGTGCCAGCTCACCCCAGGGGGCGGGCAATCAGCCCCAGCATTTT.

The chain combines TRBV20-1 with TRBJ1-1; D not certain. This CDR3 spans 13 amino acids. The ends were cut back, 3 bases at V and 1 base at J, with 9 bases in the middle. Germline assignment: CDR1 DFQATT and CDR2 SNEGSKA (reference sequence). The CDR3 loop is CSASKDSNTEAFF. The CDR3 region has the DNA TGCAGTGCTAGTAAGGACTCGAACACTGAAGCTTTCTTT.

The chain recombines TRBV12-5 with TRBJ1-5; D is possibly TRBD1 (6 bases). CDR1 is LGHNT, CDR2 FRNRAP, per germline. V lost 1 base to trimming and J lost 6 bases, with 16 bases between them. This CDR3 contains 16 residues. The CDR3 sequence is CASGLALPGGGQPQHF. The CDR3 coding sequence is TGTGCTAGTGGTTTGGCCCTCCCGGGGGGCGGTCAGCCCCAGCATTTT.

This clone was detected once. This chain connects TRBV7-2 to TRBJ1-1; 10 bases align to TRBD1. With 3 bases clipped from V and 7 bases from J, the junction kept 11 bases outside the gene matches. Germline V CDR1 and CDR2: SGHTA, FQGNSA. This CDR3 has 16 residues. The CDR3 region is CASSFPPGQGPLEAFF. The CDR3 DNA sequence: TGTGCCAGCAGCTTCCCCCCGGGACAGGGGCCCCTTGAAGCTTTCTTT.

V is TRBV6-1 and J is TRBJ2-2; D may be TRBD1 (6 bases). The CDR3 has 21 amino acids. Trimming removed 2 bases at V and 2 bases at J, with 27 bases between. Germline V gives CDR1 MNHNS, CDR2 SASEGT. CDR3: CASSEYRKTGASGSNTGELFF. DNA of the CDR3: TGTGCCAGCAGTGAATATCGAAAGACAGGAGCAAGCGGATCAAACACCGGGGAGCTGTTTTTT.

The CDR3 bases are TGTGCCAGCAGCCAAGAACAGTCCCAAAGAGCCCAGCATTTT. It codes for CASSQEQSQRAQHF. This sequence joins TRBV4-2 and TRBJ1-5; D unresolved. The V gene's germline CDR1 is LGHNA and CDR2 YNFKEQ. The CDR3 runs 14 residues. Trimming took 0 bases from V and 11 from J, leaving 14 bases between them.

The chain is built from TRBV18 and TRBJ2-7; TRBD2 matches at 7 bases. The junction had 4 bases not matched to a gene; V was cut back by 3 bases and J by 2 bases. The germline CDR1 and CDR2 sequences are KGHSH and LQKENI. The CDR3 loop spans 14 amino acids. This chain's CDR3 is CASSPGAGTYEQYF. The CDR3 region has the DNA TGTGCCAGCTCACCGGGAGCGGGGACCTACGAGCAGTACTTC.

The chain is built from TRBV4-3 and TRBJ2-5; tentatively, D is TRBD1 (6 bases). CDR3 length equals 15 residues. V shed 0 bases and J shed 1 base, with 9 bases lying between them. The germline CDR1 and CDR2 sequences are LGHNA and YSLEER. CDR3 nucleotide sequence: TGCGCCAGCAGCCAAGACAGGGGACCCCAAGAGACCCAGTACTTC. It yields the protein CASSQDRGPQETQYF.

This sequence joins TRBV5-6 and TRBJ2-1; 8 bases agree with TRBD2. The germline V gene has CDR1 SGHDT and CDR2 YYEEEE. J lost 9 bases, V lost 3 bases, and 11 bases had no gene match. The CDR3 spans 15 residues. CDR3 in amino acids: CASSSGTRGASEQFF. The CDR3 bases are TGTGCCAGCAGCTCCGGGACTAGGGGGGCTAGTGAGCAGTTCTTC.

This clone has only one observation. The chain carries TRBV5-8 and TRBJ1-3; D ambiguous. The V gene lost 1 base and the J gene lost 0 bases, with 8 bases spanning the gap. Germline lookup yields CDR1 SGHTS and CDR2 YDEGEE. This CDR3 region has 15 residues. For the CDR3, the DNA is TGTGCCAGCAGCTTGTCGGGAAGCTCTGGAAACACCATATATTTT. This encodes CASSLSGSSGNTIYF.

This clone was observed many times. The J gene is TRBJ2-7, the V gene TRBV30, with TRBD1 matching over 7 bases. Germline values: CDR1 GTSNPN, CDR2 SVGIG (reference sequence). This CDR3 has 13 residues. V shed 3 bases, J shed 3 bases, and the junction held 5 bases outside the gene matches. The CDR3 region has the DNA TGTGCCTGGAGCCCCGGGACAGACTACGAGCAGTACTTC. Translation gives CAWSPGTDYEQYF.

The chain is built from TRBV2 and TRBJ2-1; maybe TRBD2 (6 bases). Germline V CDR1 and CDR2: SNHLY, FYNNEI. The CDR3 loop spans 14 amino acids. The ends were cut back, 5 bases at V and 6 bases at J, with 14 bases in the middle. The CDR3 sequence: CASSWGTSSNEQFF. CDR3 in DNA: TGTGCCAGCAGTTGGGGGACTTCTTCCAATGAGCAGTTCTTC.